This T cell receptor beta chain was recorded in a study of blood T cell repertoires in COVID-19 (dated by TCRdb to 2018 to 2020). Broadly, across the study: The collaborator samples originated in the United States, Italy and Spain and spanned the acute and convalescent phases of COVID-19. The prospective study material was composed of cDNA or gDNA derived from T cells, B-cell-depleted T cells, or PBMCs. A de-identified subject ID, COVID-19 status, age in years and sex were almost always included in the sample metadata. A freely available public database, intended as a resource for researchers studying the immune response to SARS-CoV-2, is where the repertoires were released. The dataset comprised deeply sampled blood TCRbeta repertoires from subjects exposed to, actively infected with, or recovered from COVID-19. Samples were obtained from the ongoing ImmuneRACE study (first 160 participants) and from 1,000 to 1,500 subjects provided by 6 global collaborators. Where HLA class I and class II types were available, the types were taken from metadata supplied by the sample provider, not from assay-based typing. Summary of the overall study and its limitations: The quantity of clinical and demographic metadata differed by source and by participant and was supplied without curation.

Collaborating institutions collected whole blood in K2EDTA tubes following their own protocols. Collaborator samples were shipped for TCRbeta analysis as frozen whole blood, isolated PBMCs, or DNA extracted from either sample type. The immunoSEQ Assay, a bias-controlled multiplex PCR, was used to amplify TCRbeta CDR3 regions from genomic DNA. The authors' analysis ran thus. Nucleated cell counts per sample were estimated from amplification of reference gene primers within the assay. Sequence reads were collapsed and filtered to measure the absolute abundance of every unique TCRbeta CDR3 rearrangement. For each sample, productive Simpson clonality was calculated by taking the square root of Simpson's diversity index across productive rearrangements. Here the immuneACCESS table is served through TCRdb, limited to in-frame sequences with V and J called. Missing clones are a known gap in these copies; in checked studies unresolved V genes cover under half, and the rest lacks a known reason. V and J calls and clone size are given by that table; D and trimming were obtained from the DNA. The sample data list approximately 150,000 clones, and 76% of these were observed just once. Clones ranked in the top ten supply roughly 4.3% of the sample.

As concerns this clone: This receptor's antigen is unknown. No quality values exist for individual bases; no much larger clone is one base distant.

Spanning cysteine to phenylalanine, the CDR3 consists of 12 amino acids. Only CDR3 DNA is held: 36 bases, read in frame from base 1. Between the V and J ends, shortened by 0 bases and 6 bases respectively, the junction contains 6 bases. CDR1 and CDR2, per the germline V gene, are SGHDT and YYEEEE. This clonotype originated in a man aged 55 to 70 with acute or convalescent COVID-19. The sequenced sample consisted of peripheral blood. Recombination connected TRBV5-6 to TRBJ1-1, with the identity of the D gene unclear. In nucleotides, the sequence is TGTGCCAGCAGCTTGGCCTCAGCTGAAGCTTTCTTT. Translated, this gives CASSLASAEAFF.